A selection of T cell receptor beta chains follows, all from one sample in a study of shared T cell receptors in the human thymus. Clones were sequenced by immunoSEQ multiplex PCR, and TCRdb holds only the in-frame ones, with some missing. The table includes 700,000 to 750,000 clones, roughly 88% detected once. The same specimen was also included in a second study, on human thymus T cells.

The sample comprised thymocytes. These TCRs come from a girl under three years old with a congenital heart defect. CDR3s include the opening cysteine and the closing phenylalanine or tryptophan. D genes are given only for firm matches. Clone size is not always given. Where it is, it says once, few, many or a class for expanded clones.

v_call	clone_size	d_call	j_call	cdr3_aa	cdr3_nt
TRBV5-4	-	-	TRBJ1-6	CASSLFEMDSPLHF	TGTGCCAGCAGCTTATTCGAGATGGATTCACCCCTCCACTTT
TRBV4-3	-	-	TRBJ1-1	CASSQDDGGAIIEAFF	TGCGCCAGCAGCCAAGATGATGGGGGGGCGATTATCGAAGCTTTCTTT
TRBV6-4	-	TRBD1	TRBJ1-1	CASSDSQGTGEAFF	TGTGCCAGCAGTGACTCTCAGGGGACAGGCGAAGCTTTCTTT
TRBV4-1	few	TRBD1	TRBJ1-2	CASSRPGQGGNLFGYTF	TGCGCCAGCAGCCGCCCCGGACAGGGTGGGAATTTATTCGGCTACACCTTC
TRBV4-1	-	TRBD1	TRBJ2-7	CASSQDYRKTGNNYYEQYF	TGCGCCAGCAGCCAAGATTACCGAAAGACAGGGAATAATTACTACGAGCAGTACTTC
TRBV5-1	-	-	TRBJ2-3	CASTRPTGSGTDTQYF	TGCGCCAGCACAAGACCAACAGGGTCGGGCACAGATACGCAGTATTTT
TRBV4-3	-	TRBD1	TRBJ2-5	CASSQDLAGGKETQYF	TGCGCCAGCAGCCAAGATCTGGCAGGGGGAAAAGAGACCCAGTACTTC
TRBV10-3	-	-	TRBJ1-5	CAISESENQPQHF	TGTGCCATCAGTGAGTCAGAGAATCAGCCCCAGCATTTT
TRBV7-2	-	TRBD1	TRBJ2-7	CASSLRDRSYEQYF	TGTGCCAGCAGCTTAAGGGACAGGTCTTACGAGCAGTACTTC
TRBV5-1	-	TRBD1	TRBJ1-1	CASSLGTMKTGKNTEAFF	TGCGCCAGCAGCTTGGGGACGATGAAGACAGGGAAGAACACTGAAGCTTTCTTT
TRBV14	-	-	TRBJ2-7	CASSHGQGTGSYEQYF	TGTGCCAGCAGTCATGGGCAGGGGACGGGCTCCTACGAGCAGTACTTC
TRBV28	-	-	TRBJ1-6	CATRRGDYNSPLHF	TGTGCCACTCGACGGGGAGACTATAATTCACCCCTCCACTTT
TRBV6-1	-	-	TRBJ2-4	CAILVSQLAKNIQYF	TGTGCCATCCTAGTTAGCCAGCTAGCCAAAAACATTCAGTACTTC
TRBV25-1	-	TRBD1	TRBJ1-5	CASRDGTDSGTQHF	TGTGCCAGCAGGGACGGGACAGACTCCGGAACCCAGCATTTT
TRBV7-2	-	TRBD2	TRBJ2-1	CASSIRTSGGASYNEQFF	TGTGCCAGCAGCATACGGACTAGCGGGGGGGCATCCTACAATGAGCAGTTCTTC
TRBV15	-	TRBD2	TRBJ2-3	CATSRDMATSGDGTDTQYF	TGTGCCACCAGCAGAGATATGGCGACTAGCGGGGACGGCACAGATACGCAGTATTTT
TRBV6-5	-	-	TRBJ2-1	CASSVKRWAYNEQFF	TGTGCCAGCAGTGTAAAGCGGTGGGCCTACAATGAGCAGTTCTTC
TRBV28	-	TRBD1	TRBJ2-7	CASRPRDRGYEQYF	TGTGCCAGCAGACCTCGGGACAGAGGCTACGAGCAGTACTTC
TRBV7-3	-	-	TRBJ1-1	CASSYGQNTEAFF	TGTGCCAGCAGCTATGGCCAGAACACTGAAGCTTTCTTT
TRBV27	-	-	TRBJ1-1	CASREGSLNTEAFF	TGTGCCAGCAGGGAGGGCTCTTTAAACACTGAAGCTTTCTTT
TRBV4-3	-	-	TRBJ2-1	CASSHCPESQVPYNEQFF	TGCGCCAGCAGCCACTGCCCTGAATCACAAGTCCCGTACAATGAGCAGTTCTTC
TRBV4-1	-	-	TRBJ1-6	CASMGDHRDRYNSPLHF	TGCGCCAGCATGGGGGACCACAGGGACCGATATAATTCACCCCTCCACTTT
TRBV30	-	-	TRBJ2-1	CACRLGLNNEQFF	TGTGCCTGCCGGTTGGGGCTGAACAATGAGCAGTTCTTC
TRBV4-1	-	TRBD1	TRBJ1-5	CASSGTGSFNQPQHF	TGCGCCAGCAGCGGGACAGGGTCGTTCAATCAGCCCCAGCATTTT
TRBV10-3	-	-	TRBJ1-5	CAISEKTRDKYSNQPQHF	TGTGCCATCAGTGAGAAAACCCGGGACAAATATAGCAATCAGCCCCAGCATTTT
TRBV5-6	-	TRBD1	TRBJ1-6	CASSLARTGQNSPLHF	TGTGCCAGCAGCTTGGCCCGGACAGGGCAGAATTCACCCCTCCACTTT
TRBV2	-	-	TRBJ2-1	CASRDTLERRNGNKRKNINEQFF	TGTGCCAGCAGGGACACGCTAGAGCGTAGGAACGGCAATAAACGAAAGAATATCAATGAGCAGTTCTTC
TRBV19	few	TRBD2	TRBJ2-1	CASSIEKRGEQFF	TGTGCCAGTAGTATAGAAAAGCGGGGTGAGCAGTTCTTC
TRBV19	-	TRBD1	TRBJ1-5	CASSTTQVRDRRVQPQHF	TGTGCCAGTAGTACGACCCAAGTCCGGGACAGGAGGGTTCAGCCCCAGCATTTT
TRBV6-6	-	-	TRBJ2-5	CASTPHARRGETQYF	TGTGCCAGCACCCCCCATGCTAGGCGGGGAGAGACCCAGTACTTC
TRBV5-5	-	-	TRBJ2-5	CASSDYRGNGVETQYF	TGTGCCAGCAGCGATTACCGGGGGAACGGGGTGGAGACCCAGTACTTC
TRBV19	-	TRBD1	TRBJ2-5	CASSIRRTGGEKLRKETQYF	TGTGCCAGTAGTATCCGCAGGACAGGGGGCGAGAAGCTACGGAAAGAGACCCAGTACTTC
TRBV7-2	-	-	TRBJ1-3	CASSLGPGSSGNTIYF	TGTGCCAGCAGCTTAGGCCCGGGGAGCTCTGGAAACACCATATATTTT
TRBV4-1	-	-	TRBJ1-5	CASSQLAPYSNQPQHF	TGCGCCAGCAGCCAATTGGCACCTTATAGCAATCAGCCCCAGCATTTT
TRBV29-1	-	-	TRBJ1-2	CSVLSGRTYGYTF	TGCAGCGTTTTATCGGGGAGGACCTATGGCTACACCTTC
TRBV11-2	-	-	TRBJ2-7	CASILGQRPYEQYF	TGTGCCAGCATATTAGGTCAGCGACCCTACGAGCAGTACTTC
TRBV27	-	TRBD1	TRBJ1-2	CASSDRDRVGHGYTF	TGTGCCAGCAGCGACCGGGACAGGGTGGGTCATGGCTACACCTTC
TRBV9	-	-	TRBJ2-7	CASSVGHPEARYEQYF	TGTGCCAGCAGCGTAGGACACCCTGAAGCCCGCTACGAGCAGTACTTC
TRBV5-4	-	TRBD1	TRBJ1-4	CASSSESVDRDDEKLFF	TGTGCCAGCAGCTCGGAGTCTGTGGACAGGGATGATGAAAAACTGTTTTTT
TRBV29-1	-	TRBD1	TRBJ1-2	CSVRTGWGRGNYGYTF	TGCAGCGTTCGGACAGGGTGGGGTAGGGGCAACTATGGCTACACCTTC
TRBV6-1	-	TRBD1	TRBJ2-2	CAIDRGRAGELFF	TGTGCCATCGACAGGGGGCGCGCCGGGGAGCTGTTTTTT
TRBV6-6	-	TRBD1	TRBJ1-1	CAGWGQGMNTEAFF	TGTGCCGGATGGGGACAGGGAATGAACACTGAAGCTTTCTTT
TRBV18	-	-	TRBJ2-5	CASSPSADSQEGETQYF	TGTGCCAGCTCACCGTCGGCCGATAGCCAGGAGGGCGAGACCCAGTACTTC
TRBV9	-	TRBD2	TRBJ2-5	CASSTRESGGRQETQYF	TGTGCCAGCAGCACCCGGGAGAGCGGGGGCAGGCAAGAGACCCAGTACTTC
TRBV30	-	-	TRBJ1-2	CAWSVLRPGFYGYTF	TGTGCCTGGAGTGTACTCCGGCCGGGATTCTATGGCTACACCTTC
TRBV6-6	-	-	TRBJ1-1	CASSYSQANTEAFF	TGTGCCAGCAGTTACTCGCAAGCGAACACTGAAGCTTTCTTT
TRBV9	-	-	TRBJ2-2	CASSVTPLRFDRVIDTGELFF	TGTGCCAGCAGCGTAACCCCCCTCCGATTTGACAGAGTAATTGACACCGGGGAGCTGTTTTTT
TRBV4-1	few	TRBD2	TRBJ2-3	CASSRGTSGTMTDTQYF	TGCGCCAGCAGCCGAGGTACATCCGGGACTATGACAGATACGCAGTATTTT
TRBV4-3	once	-	TRBJ1-1	CASSQDRDSRGENTEAFF	TGCGCCAGCAGCCAGGACCGGGACTCCAGAGGGGAGAACACTGAAGCTTTCTTT
TRBV10-3	-	-	TRBJ2-6	CAISESAVPISGANVLTF	TGTGCCATCAGTGAGTCGGCGGTGCCGATCTCTGGGGCCAACGTCCTGACTTTC
TRBV28	-	-	TRBJ1-2	CASTVDRACGYTF	TGTGCCAGCACGGTCGACAGAGCTTGTGGCTACACCTTC
TRBV14	-	-	TRBJ2-1	CASSQRDSPYNEQFF	TGTGCCAGCAGCCAAAGGGACTCGCCTTACAATGAGCAGTTCTTC
TRBV5-1	once	-	TRBJ1-1	CASSLEEGGQNTEAFF	TGCGCCAGCAGCTTGGAAGAGGGCGGGCAGAACACTGAAGCTTTCTTT
TRBV5-1	-	-	TRBJ1-2	CASSFGGGYGYTF	TGCGCCAGCAGCTTTGGGGGGGGTTATGGCTACACCTTC
TRBV7-2	few	-	TRBJ1-1	CASSNRRSGDEAFF	TGTGCCAGCAGCAATCGAAGGAGCGGGGATGAAGCTTTCTTT